The sample holds many counts of the clone carrying this TCR beta chain. Its antigen is unidentified. CDR3 regions were amplified by Arm-PCR using iRepertoire HTBI primers to build TCR beta libraries. TCRdb reprocessed the multiplex PCR reads via MiXCR and lists one record per CDR3 protein. The profile covers 300,000 to 400,000 distinct CDR3 sequences, with about 18% appearing a single time and roughly 27% taken by the ten largest. The CDR3 has 16 residues. Trimming pared 3 bases from V and 6 bases from J, leaving 20 bases between. Germline V gene lookup returns CDR1 KGHSH and CDR2 LQKENI. This sample is part of a study of regulatory T cells in long-lasting Graves disease. Study observations and caveats: A greater number of public clonotypes (around 2,700) was shared by persistent patients than by new patients (about 960). Because few samples were included, accuracy may have been lower. Persistent disease favored TRBV28, TRBJ1-2 and TRBJ2-5.

Time point denoted: persistent/refractory GD, antithyroid drugs over 5 years with positive TRAb. PBMC RNA was the source of the TCR library. A volume of 7 to 9 milliliters of peripheral blood was collected in EDTA tubes. This TCR derives from a female donor with Graves disease. The genes are TRBV18 and TRBJ1-1; D might be TRBD1 (6 bases). The input for sequencing was peripheral blood mononuclear cells (PBMCs), taken when the disease was refractory, from a patient treated with antithyroid drugs. CDR3 in amino acids: CASSPRGGGQRAEAFF. The CDR3 bases are TGTGCCAGCTCACCGCGAGGGGGGGGCCAACGGGCTGAAGCTTTCTTT. The whole variable domain, remainder taken from reference TRBV18 and TRBJ1-1, is NAGVMQNPRHLVRRRGQEARLRCSPMKGHSHVYWYRQLPEEGLKFMVYLQKENIIDESGMPKERFSAEFPKEGPSILRIQQVVRGDSAAYFCASSPRGGGQRAEAFFGQGTRLTVV.